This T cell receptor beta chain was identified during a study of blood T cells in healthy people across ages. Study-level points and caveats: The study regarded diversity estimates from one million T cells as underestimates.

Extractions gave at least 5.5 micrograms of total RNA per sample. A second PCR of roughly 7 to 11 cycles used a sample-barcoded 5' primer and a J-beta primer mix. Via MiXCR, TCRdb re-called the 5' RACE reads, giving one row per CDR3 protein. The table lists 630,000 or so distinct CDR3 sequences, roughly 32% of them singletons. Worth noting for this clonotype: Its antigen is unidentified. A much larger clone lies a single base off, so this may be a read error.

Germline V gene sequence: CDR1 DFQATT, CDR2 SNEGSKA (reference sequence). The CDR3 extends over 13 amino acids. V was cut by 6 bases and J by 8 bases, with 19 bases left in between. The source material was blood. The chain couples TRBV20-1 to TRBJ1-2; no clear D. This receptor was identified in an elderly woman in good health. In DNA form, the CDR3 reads TGCAGTGCCGCGCCGACTCCCTGGCCGGGCTACACCTTC. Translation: CSAAPTPWPGYTF.